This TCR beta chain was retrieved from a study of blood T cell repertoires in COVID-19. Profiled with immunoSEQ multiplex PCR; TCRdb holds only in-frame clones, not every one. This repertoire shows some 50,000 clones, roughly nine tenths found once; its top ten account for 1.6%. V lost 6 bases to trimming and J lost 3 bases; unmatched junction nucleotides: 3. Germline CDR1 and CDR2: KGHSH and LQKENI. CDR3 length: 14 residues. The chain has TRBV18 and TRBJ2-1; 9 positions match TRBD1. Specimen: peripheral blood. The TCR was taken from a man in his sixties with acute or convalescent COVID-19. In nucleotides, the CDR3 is TGTGCCAGCTCGGGACAGGGACACTACAATGAGCAGTTCTTC. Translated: CASSGQGHYNEQFF.